This T cell receptor beta chain was found in a study of T cell repertoires in cytomegalovirus infection. The overall study: CMV infection and matching HLA type were both indicated by public TCR beta signatures.

A remark on this clonotype: Its antigen is not known.

Whole-study results and caveats: The ex vivo response showed dominance by HLA-C-restricted CMV-specific TCR beta clonotypes. Summed frequency of shared TCR beta families picked out CMV carriers who also had the relevant HLA.

The CDR3 totals 15 residues. Trimming cost V 0 bases and J 5 bases; bases outside gene matches: 5. Germline CDR1 SEHNR, CDR2 FQNEAQ (reference sequence). TCRdb used MiXCR to reprocess the reads, holding one entry per CDR3 protein. The data show 300,000 to 400,000 distinct CDR3 sequences, more than 9% seen once. The genes are TRBV7-9 and TRBJ2-7; TRBD1 aligns across 9 bases. What was sequenced was PBMCs. The sequence derives from a human donor in good health (CMV status not recorded). Some clones in this sample may be carry-over from other donors' samples. The CDR3 bases are TGTGCCAGCAGCTTAGCGACACAGGGGGCAAACGAGCAGTACTTC. This sequence encodes CASSLATQGANEQYF.